What follows are 13 T cell receptor beta chains derived from one specimen sequenced in a study of blood T cell repertoires in COVID-19. TCRdb's copy holds only in-frame clones and misses some; the assay was immunoSEQ multiplex PCR. The table lists approximately 45,000 clones, around nine tenths of them singletons. Sequenced: peripheral blood. These receptors were taken from a man aged 35 to 55 with COVID-19, enrolled during active disease.

Here the CDR3 reads CASNPDSPNIDGYTF. Here the CDR3 DNA reads TGTGCCAGCAATCCTGACAGCCCCAACATAGATGGCTACACCTTC. The genes are TRBV25-1 and TRBJ1-2, with TRBD1 as a possible D gene (5 bases). V lost 7 bases, J lost 6 bases, and 21 bases lay in between. Germline V gives CDR1 MGHDK, CDR2 SYGVNS. This CDR3 comprises 15 residues.

The chain carries TRBV7-9 and TRBJ2-3; weak D call: TRBD1 (6 bases). The germline CDR1 and CDR2 sequences are SEHNR and FQNEAQ (reference sequence). The length of the CDR3 is 13 residues. V lost 5 bases to trimming and J lost 1 base, with 7 bases between them. The CDR3 spells CASSNRGTDTQYF. In DNA, the CDR3 is TGTGCCAGCAGCAACAGGGGCACAGATACGCAGTATTTT.

V and J are TRBV5-1 and TRBJ2-5; TRBD2 agrees at 15 bases. Germline lookup yields CDR1 SGHRS and CDR2 YFSETQ. J gave up 5 bases and V 4 bases, and 12 bases lay outside the gene matches. The CDR3 consists of 18 residues. The CDR3 is CASSTRRTSGGASETQYF. The CDR3 nucleotides read TGCGCCAGCAGCACACGGAGGACTAGCGGGGGGGCGTCGGAGACCCAGTACTTC.

This sequence joins TRBV11-3 and TRBJ2-4, with 8 bases that match TRBD2. CDR1 is SGHNT and CDR2 is YENEEA in the germline V gene. CDR3 size: 17 residues. Unmatched junction bases numbered 10, after V lost 1 base and J lost 5 bases. The CDR3 region is CASSLGGAGGPENIQYF. CDR3 coding DNA: TGTGCCAGCAGCTTAGGCGGGGCGGGGGGCCCAGAAAACATTCAGTACTTC. Combining the CDR3 with reference TRBV11-3 and TRBJ2-4 gives the whole variable domain EAGVVQSPRYKIIEKKQPVAFWCNPISGHNTLYWYLQNLGQGPELLIRYENEEAVDDSQLPKDRFSAERLKGVDSTLKIQPAELGDSAVYLCASSLGGAGGPENIQYFGAGTRLSVL.

The chain combines TRBV2 with TRBJ2-7; D is undetermined. This CDR3 comprises 13 residues. Trimming removed 1 base at V and 6 bases at J, with 10 bases between. CDR1 and CDR2 from the germline V gene are SNHLY and FYNNEI. The CDR3: CASSEDRLGEQYF. The DNA of the CDR3 is TGTGCCAGCAGTGAAGATCGCCTAGGCGAGCAGTACTTC.

The chain is built from TRBV7-9 and TRBJ1-1, with D hard to call. CDR1 and CDR2 (germline): SEHNR, FQNEAQ (reference sequence). Trimming left V 1 base short and J 1 base short, with 7 bases between. The CDR3 runs 14 residues. CDR3 in DNA: TGTGCCAGCAGCTTAGTCGTCCCGAACACTGAAGCTTTCTTT. Residues: CASSLVVPNTEAFF. Full variable domain (remainder filled in from reference TRBV7-9 and TRBJ1-1): DTGVSQNPRHKITKRGQNVTFRCDPISEHNRLYWYRQTLGQGPEFLTYFQNEAQLEKSRLLSDRFSAERPKGSFSTLEIQRTEQGDSAMYLCASSLVVPNTEAFFGQGTRLTVV.

The rearrangement joins TRBV29-1 to TRBJ1-4; 8 bases align to TRBD1. This CDR3 is 13 amino acids long. Trimming cost V 7 bases and J 8 bases; bases outside gene matches: 9. From germline, CDR1 is SQVTM and CDR2 ANQGSEA. CDR3 nucleotide sequence: TGCAGCGCCCCGGACAGGGCGAGCGAAAAACTGTTTTTT. Its protein product is CSAPDRASEKLFF. The whole variable domain, filled in from reference TRBV29-1 and TRBJ1-4, reads SAVISQKPSRDICQRGTSLTIQCQVDSQVTMMFWYRQQPGQSLTLIATANQGSEATYESGFVIDKFPISRPNLTFSTLTVSNMSPEDSSIYLCSAPDRASEKLFFGSGTQLSVL.

This clone is a singleton in its sample. The V and J genes are TRBV24-1 and TRBJ1-5, with D possibly being TRBD1 (6 bases). V lost 5 bases and J lost 3, with 7 bases in between. The CDR3 has 13 residues. CDR1 is KGHDR, CDR2 SFDVKD, per germline. The CDR3 DNA sequence: TGTGCCACCAGTGGGGACACCAATCAGCCCCAGCATTTT. Encoded protein: CATSGDTNQPQHF.

The chain carries TRBV18 and TRBJ2-7; TRBD1 aligns across 9 bases. In germline, CDR1 is KGHSH, CDR2 LQKENI. V lost 2 bases, J lost 5 bases, and 7 bases stayed unmatched. The CDR3 covers 15 residues. CDR3 sequence (DNA): TGTGCCAGCTCACCAATCGGACAGGGGTTCAACGAGCAGTACTTC. Translation: CASSPIGQGFNEQYF.

The CDR3 DNA follows: TGTGCCAGCAGCCAAGACGATCAGGGGGCGGTTCAGTACTTC. Translated: CASSQDDQGAVQYF. The chain recombines TRBV16 with TRBJ2-4; 8 positions match TRBD1. Germline CDR1 KGHSY, CDR2 FQNENV. The CDR3 contains 14 residues. J lost 11 bases, V lost 2 bases, and 8 bases had no gene match.

For this clone: Other DNA sequences in this specimen translate into the identical CDR3. The chain carries TRBV10-3 and TRBJ1-1; weak D call: TRBD1 (6 bases). The V gene lost 4 bases and the J gene lost 2 bases, with 8 bases spanning the gap. The CDR3 consists of 13 residues. CDR1 is ENHRY, CDR2 SYGVKD, per germline. CDR3 residues: CAISGTANTEAFF. Here the CDR3 DNA reads TGTGCCATCAGTGGGACAGCTAACACTGAAGCTTTCTTT.

The genes are TRBV5-5 and TRBJ1-2, with no clear D. Trimming pared 2 bases from V and 2 bases from J, leaving 7 bases between. CDR3 size: 13 residues. From germline, CDR1 is SGHKS and CDR2 YYEKEE (reference sequence). The DNA for the CDR3 is TGTGCCAGCAGCTTCCAGGCAAACTATGGCTACACCTTC. Translated: CASSFQANYGYTF.

This chain links TRBV18 with TRBJ1-6; weak D call: TRBD1 (5 bases). Trimming shortened V by 1 base and J by 1 base, and 5 bases separated the two germline ends. Germline V lookup: CDR1 KGHSH, CDR2 LQKENI. The CDR3 is 15 amino acids. CDR3 nucleotides: TGTGCCAGCTCACCACAGGGGTCCTATAATTCACCCCTCCACTTT. Residues: CASSPQGSYNSPLHF.